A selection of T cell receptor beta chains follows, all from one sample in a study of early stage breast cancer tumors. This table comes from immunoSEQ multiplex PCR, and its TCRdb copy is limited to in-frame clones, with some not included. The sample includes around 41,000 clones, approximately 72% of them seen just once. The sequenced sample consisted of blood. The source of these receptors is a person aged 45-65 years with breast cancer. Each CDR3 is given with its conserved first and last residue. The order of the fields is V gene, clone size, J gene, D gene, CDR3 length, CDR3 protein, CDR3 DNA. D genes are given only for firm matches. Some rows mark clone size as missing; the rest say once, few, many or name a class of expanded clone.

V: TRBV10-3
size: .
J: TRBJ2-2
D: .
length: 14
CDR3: CAISESRDTGELFF
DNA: TGTGCCATCAGTGAGTCCCGCGACACCGGGGAGCTGTTTTTT

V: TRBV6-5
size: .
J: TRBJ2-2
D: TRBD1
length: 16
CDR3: CASSYSTGVNTGELFF
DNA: TGTGCCAGCAGTTACTCCACAGGGGTTAACACCGGGGAGCTGTTTTTT

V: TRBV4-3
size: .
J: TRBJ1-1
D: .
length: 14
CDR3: CASSQEAENTEAFF
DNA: TGCGCCAGCAGCCAAGAGGCAGAGAACACTGAAGCTTTCTTT

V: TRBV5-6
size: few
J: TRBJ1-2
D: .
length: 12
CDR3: CASRAGNYGYTF
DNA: TGTGCCAGCAGGGCCGGGAACTATGGCTACACCTTC

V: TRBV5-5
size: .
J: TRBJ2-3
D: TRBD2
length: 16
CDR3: CASSTASGGGTDTQYF
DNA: TGTGCCAGCAGCACCGCTAGCGGGGGGGGTACAGATACGCAGTATTTT

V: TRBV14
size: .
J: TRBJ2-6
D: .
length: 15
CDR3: CASSQTGSGANVLTF
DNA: TGTGCCAGCAGCCAAACAGGCTCTGGGGCCAACGTCCTGACTTTC

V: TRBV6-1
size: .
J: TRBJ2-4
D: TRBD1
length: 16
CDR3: CASSEYARTGENIQYF
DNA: TGTGCCAGCAGTGAATACGCTCGGACAGGGGAAAACATTCAGTACTTC

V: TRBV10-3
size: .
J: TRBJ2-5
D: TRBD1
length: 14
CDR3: CAIKTGTGQETQYF
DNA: TGTGCCATCAAAACCGGGACAGGGCAAGAGACCCAGTACTTC

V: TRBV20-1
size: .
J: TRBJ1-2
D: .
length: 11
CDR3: CSAYKGDGYTF
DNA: TGCAGTGCTTACAAGGGGGATGGCTACACCTTC

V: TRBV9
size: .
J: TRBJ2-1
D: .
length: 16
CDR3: CASSVEGESSYNEQFF
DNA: TGTGCCAGCAGCGTAGAGGGGGAGAGCTCCTACAATGAGCAGTTCTTC

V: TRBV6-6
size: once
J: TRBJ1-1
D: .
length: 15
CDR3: CASSYSQGRYTEAFF
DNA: TGTGCCAGCAGTTACTCGCAAGGGAGGTACACTGAAGCTTTCTTT

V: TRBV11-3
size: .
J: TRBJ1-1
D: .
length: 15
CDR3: CASSTQGLGNTEAFF
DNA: TGTGCCAGCAGCACTCAGGGGCTGGGGAACACTGAAGCTTTCTTT

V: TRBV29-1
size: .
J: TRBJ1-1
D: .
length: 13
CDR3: CSVQGLQGTEAFF
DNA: TGCAGCGTTCAAGGGCTCCAGGGAACTGAAGCTTTCTTT

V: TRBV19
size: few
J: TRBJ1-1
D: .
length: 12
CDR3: CATRQGRTEAFF
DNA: TGTGCCACTAGGCAGGGGCGTACTGAAGCTTTCTTT

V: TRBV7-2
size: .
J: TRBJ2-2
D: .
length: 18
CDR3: CASSPNLGRRGEGGELFF
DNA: TGTGCCAGCAGCCCTAACCTCGGCCGGCGGGGAGAGGGCGGGGAGCTGTTTTTT

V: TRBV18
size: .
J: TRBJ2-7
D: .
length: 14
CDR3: CASSFRGELYEQYF
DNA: TGTGCCAGCTCGTTCAGGGGCGAATTGTACGAGCAGTACTTC

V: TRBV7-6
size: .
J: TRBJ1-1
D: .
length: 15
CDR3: CASSPRERVTTEAFF
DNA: TGTGCCAGCAGTCCCCGGGAGAGGGTAACCACTGAAGCTTTCTTT

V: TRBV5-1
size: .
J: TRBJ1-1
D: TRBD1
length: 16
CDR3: CASSWGRQGTGTEAFF
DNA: TGCGCCAGCAGCTGGGGACGACAGGGTACAGGCACTGAAGCTTTCTTT

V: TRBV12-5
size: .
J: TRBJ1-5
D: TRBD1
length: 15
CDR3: CASGPGQGAIEPQHF
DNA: TGTGCTAGTGGCCCTGGACAGGGGGCCATTGAGCCCCAGCATTTT

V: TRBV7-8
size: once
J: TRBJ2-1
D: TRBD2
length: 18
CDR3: CASSLSLGLAGSSNEQFF
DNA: TGTGCCAGCAGCTTAAGTTTGGGACTAGCGGGTTCCTCGAATGAGCAGTTCTTC

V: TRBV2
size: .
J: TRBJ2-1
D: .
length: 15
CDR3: CASRSDFNSYNEQFF
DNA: TGTGCCAGCAGGTCGGACTTCAACTCCTACAATGAGCAGTTCTTC

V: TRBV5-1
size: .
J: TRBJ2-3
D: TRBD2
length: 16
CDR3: CASSLLAGGSTDTQYF
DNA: TGCGCCAGCAGCCTACTAGCGGGGGGGTCCACAGATACGCAGTATTTT

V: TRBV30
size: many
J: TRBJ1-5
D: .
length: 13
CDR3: CAWSETSNQPQHF
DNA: TGTGCCTGGAGCGAGACAAGCAATCAGCCCCAGCATTTT

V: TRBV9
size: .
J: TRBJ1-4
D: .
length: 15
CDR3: CASSVIGQGNEKLFF
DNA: TGTGCCAGCAGCGTAATCGGGCAGGGGAACGAAAAACTGTTTTTT

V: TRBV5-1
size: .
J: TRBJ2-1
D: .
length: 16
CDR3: CASSLNGGSSYNEQFF
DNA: TGCGCCAGCAGCCTAAATGGGGGGAGTTCCTACAATGAGCAGTTCTTC

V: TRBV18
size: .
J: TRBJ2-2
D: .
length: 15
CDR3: CASSPPRGNTGELFF
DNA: TGTGCCAGCTCCCCTCCTCGGGGGAACACCGGGGAGCTGTTTTTT

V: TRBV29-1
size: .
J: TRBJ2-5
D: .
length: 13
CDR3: CSVEGAVRKTQYF
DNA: TGCAGCGTTGAGGGCGCCGTTCGAAAGACCCAGTACTTC

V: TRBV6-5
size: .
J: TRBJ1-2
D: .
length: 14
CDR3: CASSIRQGTYGYTF
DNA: TGTGCCAGCAGTATCAGGCAGGGGACCTATGGCTACACCTTC

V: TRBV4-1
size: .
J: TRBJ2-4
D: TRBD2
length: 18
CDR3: CASSQDGTSGSAKNIQYF
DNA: TGCGCCAGCAGCCAAGATGGAACTAGCGGGAGTGCCAAAAACATTCAGTACTTC

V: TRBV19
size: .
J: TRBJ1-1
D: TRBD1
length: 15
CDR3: CASRDRGEGNTEAFF
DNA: TGTGCCAGTAGGGACAGGGGAGAGGGTAACACTGAAGCTTTCTTT

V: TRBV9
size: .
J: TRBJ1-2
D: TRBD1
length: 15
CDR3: CASSERQGRGYGYTF
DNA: TGTGCCAGCAGCGAAAGACAGGGTCGCGGCTATGGCTACACCTTC

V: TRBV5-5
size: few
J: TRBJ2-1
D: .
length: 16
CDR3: CASSPIGGGGRDEQFF
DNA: TGTGCCAGCAGCCCGATAGGTGGCGGGGGCCGGGATGAGCAGTTCTTC

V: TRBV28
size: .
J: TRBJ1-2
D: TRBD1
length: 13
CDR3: CASTATGVGGYTF
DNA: TGTGCCAGCACTGCGACAGGGGTGGGTGGCTACACCTTC

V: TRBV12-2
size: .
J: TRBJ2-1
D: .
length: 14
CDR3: CASRLPGNYNEQFF
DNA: TGTGCAAGTCGCTTGCCGGGAAACTACAATGAGCAGTTCTTC

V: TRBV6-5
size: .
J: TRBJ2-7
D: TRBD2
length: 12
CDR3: CASSGSRYEQYF
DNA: TGTGCCAGTAGCGGGAGTAGATACGAGCAGTACTTC

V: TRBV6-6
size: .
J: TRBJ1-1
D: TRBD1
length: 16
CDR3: CASSYYSTGKSEEAFF
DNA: TGTGCCAGCAGTTACTATTCGACAGGGAAATCGGAAGAAGCTTTCTTT

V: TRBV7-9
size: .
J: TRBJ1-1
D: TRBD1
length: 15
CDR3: CASSRNPGQGPEAFF
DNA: TGTGCCAGCAGCCGTAACCCGGGACAGGGGCCCGAAGCTTTCTTT

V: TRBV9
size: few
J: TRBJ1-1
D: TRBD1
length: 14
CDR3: CASSSTGANTEAFF
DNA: TGTGCCAGCAGCTCAACAGGGGCGAACACTGAAGCTTTCTTT

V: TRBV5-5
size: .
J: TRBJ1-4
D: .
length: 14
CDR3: CASSLGQINEKLFF
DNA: TGTGCCAGCAGTTTAGGACAAATTAATGAAAAACTGTTTTTT

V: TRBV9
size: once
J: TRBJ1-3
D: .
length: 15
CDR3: CASSEDTRIGNTIYF
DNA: TGTGCCAGCAGCGAGGACACCAGGATTGGAAACACCATATATTTT

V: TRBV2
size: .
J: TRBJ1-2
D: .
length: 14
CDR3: CASSPGDRPYGYTF
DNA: TGTGCCAGCAGCCCCGGCGACAGGCCCTATGGCTACACCTTC